What follows are 27 T cell receptor beta chains derived from one specimen sequenced in a study of long-term antiretroviral therapy in people with HIV. A v3.0 immunoSEQ assay was performed at survey level. Assay: immunoSEQ multiplex PCR; the TCRdb copy retains only in-frame clones and omits some. Of over 15,000 clones in the sample, about 80% were seen once. Sequenced material: unsorted PBMCs, taken 2.1 years after starting antiretroviral therapy. Receptors originate from a man between 40 and 49 years old with HIV.

As DNA, the CDR3 is TGTGCCAGCAGTTTACAGGGCTCCACCGGGGAGCTGTTTTTT. As protein: CASSLQGSTGELFF. The V call is TRBV28, the J call TRBJ2-2, with D possibly being TRBD1 (5 bases). The germline gives CDR1 MDHEN, CDR2 SYDVKM. Trimming pared 2 bases from V and 4 bases from J, leaving 8 bases between. The CDR3 is made up of 14 amino acids.

This clone appeared a single time. J is TRBJ2-1 and V is TRBV5-4; D tentatively reads TRBD1 or TRBD2 (6 bases each). This CDR3 is built from 16 residues. Trimming stripped 1 base from V and 3 bases from J, with 14 bases between. Per the germline V gene, CDR1 is SGHNT and CDR2 is YYREEE (reference sequence). The CDR3 nucleotides are TGTGCCAGCAGCTTGTCGGGGGCCCTCGACTACAATGAGCAGTTCTTC. Its protein is CASSLSGALDYNEQFF.

The chain uses TRBV11-2 and TRBJ1-1, with D maybe TRBD1 (5 bases). V lost 0 bases and J lost 8, with 10 bases in between. The CDR3 is 13 amino acids. CDR1 and CDR2 (germline): SGHAT, FQNNGV. DNA for the CDR3: TGTGCCAGCAGCTTAGAGGAGGGGTCAGAAGCTTTCTTT. Translation gives CASSLEEGSEAFF. Full variable domain (remainder filled in from reference TRBV11-2 and TRBJ1-1): EAGVAQSPRYKIIEKRQSVAFWCNPISGHATLYWYQQILGQGPKLLIQFQNNGVVDDSQLPKDRFSAERLKGVDSTLKIQPAKLEDSAVYLCASSLEEGSEAFFGQGTRLTVV.

The chain employs TRBV29-1 and TRBJ1-1; weak D call: TRBD1 (5 bases). The CDR3 loop spans 19 amino acids. Germline V gene sequence: CDR1 SQVTM, CDR2 ANQGSEA. The V end was cut by 0 bases, the J end by 0 bases, with 23 bases between. The CDR3 DNA follows: TGCAGCGTTGAAGACCATCCTATCAGGGCGATCGGAATGAACACTGAAGCTTTCTTT. Its translation: CSVEDHPIRAIGMNTEAFF.

This clone was observed a handful of times. The chain joins TRBV18 to TRBJ1-1, with a weak D call TRBD1 (5 bases). Between the trimmed V and J ends, which lost 1 base and 5 bases, there was a span of 5 bases. The CDR3 spans 12 residues. Germline CDR1 is KGHSH and CDR2 is LQKENI. The CDR3 loop is CASSPQGTEAFF. DNA of the CDR3: TGTGCCAGCTCACCACAGGGGACTGAAGCTTTCTTT. The whole variable domain, filled in from reference TRBV18 and TRBJ1-1, reads NAGVMQNPRHLVRRRGQEARLRCSPMKGHSHVYWYRQLPEEGLKFMVYLQKENIIDESGMPKERFSAEFPKEGPSILRIQQVVRGDSAAYFCASSPQGTEAFFGQGTRLTVV.

The sample holds one count of this clone. The J gene is TRBJ2-2, the V gene TRBV12-5; D remains ambiguous. This CDR3 is 16 amino acids long. Germline-derived CDR1 and CDR2 are LGHNT and FRNRAP. V was cut by 7 bases and J by 0 bases, with 15 bases left in between. CDR3 in amino acids: CASAPGSNANTGELFF. CDR3 in DNA: TGTGCTAGTGCACCCGGGTCAAACGCGAACACCGGGGAGCTGTTTTTT.

This chain uses TRBV27 with TRBJ1-2, with 8 nucleotides matching TRBD1. The germline gives CDR1 MNHEY, CDR2 SMNVEV (reference sequence). The J segment lost 4 bases and the V segment lost 5 bases, leaving 12 bases of the junction unmatched. The CDR3 covers 16 residues. DNA for the CDR3: TGTGCCAGCAGTCCTCGCCGGGGACAGGTCGGCTATGGCTACACCTTC. It is translated as CASSPRRGQVGYGYTF.

The chain has TRBV7-9 and TRBJ2-7; weak D call: TRBD2 (5 bases). The CDR3 loop spans 18 amino acids. CDR1 and CDR2 from the germline V gene are SEHNR and FQNEAQ (reference sequence). Trimming cost V 5 bases and J 2 bases, with 25 bases left between them. The chain's CDR3 is CASSVSKGGQSSTYEQYF. In DNA form, the CDR3 reads TGTGCCAGCAGCGTTAGTAAGGGCGGTCAGTCTAGCACCTACGAGCAGTACTTC. Variable domain in full (rest from reference TRBV7-9 and TRBJ2-7): DTGVSQNPRHKITKRGQNVTFRCDPISEHNRLYWYRQTLGQGPEFLTYFQNEAQLEKSRLLSDRFSAERPKGSFSTLEIQRTEQGDSAMYLCASSVSKGGQSSTYEQYFGPGTRLTVT.

V gene TRBV18 combines with J gene TRBJ1-2; D may be TRBD1 (5 bases). V dropped 6 bases and J dropped 8 bases, with 19 bases sitting between them. Per the germline V gene, CDR1 is KGHSH and CDR2 is LQKENI. This CDR3 has 14 amino acids. In DNA, the CDR3 is TGTGCCAGCTCGCGAGGGGCCAGCTCTCGCGGCTACACCTTC. Protein sequence: CASSRGASSRGYTF.

The chain couples TRBV9 to TRBJ2-1, with a tentative D call TRBD2 (6 bases). CDR3 length: 14 residues. Per germline, CDR1 SGDLS and CDR2 YYNGEE. Trimming took off 2 bases at V and 5 bases at J, with 11 bases between the two ends. The CDR3 DNA reads as TGTGCCAGCAGCGTTAGCGGACTGAACAATGAGCAGTTCTTC. This codes for CASSVSGLNNEQFF.

This chain joins TRBV7-9 and TRBJ1-1; 9 bases align to TRBD1. Germline values: CDR1 SEHNR, CDR2 FQNEAQ (reference sequence). V shed 5 bases and J 0 bases; nucleotides not matched to a gene: 4. This CDR3 is built from 15 residues. The CDR3 region has the DNA TGTGCCAGCAGCCTTGGACAGGGGATGAACACTGAAGCTTTCTTT. Residues: CASSLGQGMNTEAFF.

The J gene is TRBJ1-1, the V gene TRBV13; 7 bases fit TRBD1. CDR3 length: 12 residues. The germline V gene encodes CDR1 PRHDT and CDR2 FYEKMQ (reference sequence). J gave up 7 bases and V 4 bases, and 3 bases lay outside the gene matches. This chain's CDR3 is CASSSRDSEAFF. CDR3 nucleotides: TGTGCCAGCAGCTCGAGGGACAGTGAAGCTTTCTTT. Variable domain in full (rest from reference TRBV13 and TRBJ1-1): AAGVIQSPRHLIKEKRETATLKCYPIPRHDTVYWYQQGPGQDPQFLISFYEKMQSDKGSIPDRFSAQQFSDYHSELNMSSLELGDSALYFCASSSRDSEAFFGQGTRLTVV.

In its sample, this clone is medium-sized (0.01 to 0.1%). J is TRBJ2-7 and V is TRBV6-5; TRBD1 might be the D (6 bases). Trimming removed 0 bases at V and 5 bases at J, with 14 bases between. CDR3 length equals 15 residues. Germline values: CDR1 MNHEY, CDR2 SVGAGI. CDR3 sequence (DNA): TGTGCCAGCAGTTACTCGATGGGGGCAGGGAACGAGCAGTACTTC. It translates to CASSYSMGAGNEQYF.

The chain links TRBV13 to TRBJ2-7; D call uncertain. CDR1 and CDR2 (germline): PRHDT, FYEKMQ (reference sequence). V was clipped by 5 bases and J by 5 bases, with 7 bases between them. The CDR3 runs to 11 residues. The CDR3 here is CASSAFNEQYF. CDR3 nucleotide sequence: TGTGCCAGCAGCGCCTTCAACGAGCAGTACTTC. The variable domain in full, with the rest retrieved from reference TRBV13 and TRBJ2-7, is AAGVIQSPRHLIKEKRETATLKCYPIPRHDTVYWYQQGPGQDPQFLISFYEKMQSDKGSIPDRFSAQQFSDYHSELNMSSLELGDSALYFCASSAFNEQYFGPGTRLTVT.

This clone was detected only once. This rearrangement joins TRBV2 to TRBJ2-7; TRBD1 agrees at 10 bases. The V segment lost 6 bases and the J segment 2 bases; nucleotides outside the gene matches: 7. CDR1 and CDR2 (germline): SNHLY, FYNNEI. This CDR3 is built from 15 residues. CDR3 protein: CASRKPDRGTYEQYF. The CDR3 DNA sequence: TGTGCCAGCAGAAAACCGGACAGGGGGACCTACGAGCAGTACTTC.

The rearrangement joins TRBV10-3 to TRBJ2-7, with TRBD1 matching 9 bases. Germline V gene lookup returns CDR1 ENHRY and CDR2 SYGVKD. The CDR3 length is 15 residues. Trimming cost V 6 bases and J 4 bases; bases outside gene matches: 10. The CDR3 nucleotides are TGTGCCATCAGCGCCGGGACAGGGAATGGATACGAGCAGTACTTC. Translating gives CAISAGTGNGYEQYF.

The CDR3 sequence: CASSFLSGEASYEQYF. CDR3 nucleotide sequence: TGTGCCAGCAGTTTCCTGTCTGGCGAGGCTTCCTACGAGCAGTACTTC. The chain employs TRBV27 and TRBJ2-7; no clear D. Germline values: CDR1 MNHEY, CDR2 SMNVEV (reference sequence). V lost 3 bases, J lost 1 base, and 16 bases lay in between. CDR3 size: 16 residues.

In its sample, this clone was seen once. The V gene is TRBV2, the J gene TRBJ2-1, with D maybe TRBD1 (7 bases). The CDR3 consists of 15 residues. V gave up 4 bases and J gave up 6 bases, with 16 bases separating them. Germline V gene sequence: CDR1 SNHLY, CDR2 FYNNEI. The CDR3 coding sequence is TGTGCCAGCAGTGGAACAGGGGAAGCGGGCAATGAGCAGTTCTTC. Its protein is CASSGTGEAGNEQFF.

The genes are TRBV10-3 and TRBJ2-2; 12 positions match TRBD2. Trimming at V came to 2 bases and at J to 3 bases, leaving 7 bases not matched to a gene. The germline gives CDR1 ENHRY, CDR2 SYGVKD. The CDR3 covers 18 residues. The CDR3 DNA reads TGTGCCATCAGTGAGCGGGCTAGCGGGGGGGCCGACACCGGGGAGCTGTTTTTT. Amino acids: CAISERASGGADTGELFF.

V usage is TRBV5-5 and J usage is TRBJ2-3; 9 bases are shared with TRBD1. The junction had 10 bases not matched to a gene; V was cut back by 4 bases and J by 4 bases. The CDR3 loop spans 16 amino acids. CDR1 SGHKS and CDR2 YYEKEE come from the germline V gene (reference sequence). The CDR3 here is CASSPSPGQGSDTQYF. CDR3 bases: TGTGCCAGCAGCCCCAGCCCGGGACAGGGATCAGATACGCAGTATTTT.

V and J are TRBV6-1 and TRBJ1-5, with D tentatively TRBD1 (6 bases). The length of the CDR3 is 14 residues. Germline-derived CDR1 and CDR2 are MNHNS and SASEGT. Between the trimmed V and J ends, which lost 4 bases and 6 bases, there was a span of 13 bases. DNA for the CDR3: TGTGCCAGCAGTGCCTGGGGGCAGGTTCAGCCCCAGCATTTT. The encoded protein is CASSAWGQVQPQHF.

The chain combines TRBV5-1 with TRBJ1-3; no firm D call. Germline assignment: CDR1 SGHRS and CDR2 YFSETQ. Deletions cut 2 bases from V and 0 bases from J, with 9 bases between. This CDR3 has 15 amino acids. CDR3 nucleotides: TGCGCCAGCAGCTTAGGGCAGCCCTCTGGAAACACCATATATTTT. Translation: CASSLGQPSGNTIYF.

The genes are TRBV29-1 and TRBJ2-1; tentatively, D is TRBD1 or TRBD2 (6 bases each). The CDR3 runs 15 residues. The V gene lost 3 bases and the J gene lost 0 bases, with 12 bases spanning the gap. Looked up from germline, CDR1 is SQVTM and CDR2 is ANQGSEA. The CDR3 is CSVEGGPFSYNEQFF. In DNA form, the CDR3 reads TGCAGCGTTGAGGGGGGCCCCTTCTCCTACAATGAGCAGTTCTTC.

The V call is TRBV6-1, the J call TRBJ1-1; TRBD1 might be the D (5 bases). Trimming removed 0 bases from V and 4 bases from J, with 9 bases in between. The germline V gene encodes CDR1 MNHNS and CDR2 SASEGT. CDR3 length: 14 amino acids. In DNA, the CDR3 is TGTGCCAGCAGTGAAGCTCGGGGCGGCACTGAAGCTTTCTTT. Protein sequence: CASSEARGGTEAFF.

The V call is TRBV5-4, the J call TRBJ1-2; tentative D call: TRBD1 (6 bases). The CDR3 totals 16 residues. Trimming removed 5 bases at V and 5 bases at J, with 22 bases between. Germline V gene lookup returns CDR1 SGHNT and CDR2 YYREEE (reference sequence). CDR3 coding DNA: TGTGCCAGCAGGAACGGTAGGGGGGGTCTCGAGTATGGCTACACCTTC. Translated, it gives CASRNGRGGLEYGYTF.

V and J are TRBV11-2 and TRBJ2-2; D ambiguous. Looked up from germline, CDR1 is SGHAT and CDR2 is FQNNGV. Trimming pared 7 bases from V and 6 bases from J, leaving 18 bases between. The CDR3 is 15 amino acids. The CDR3 DNA sequence: TGTGCCAGCACCCCTAACCCAGCCAACCCCGGGGAGCTGTTTTTT. This sequence encodes CASTPNPANPGELFF. The variable domain in full, with the rest retrieved from reference TRBV11-2 and TRBJ2-2, is EAGVAQSPRYKIIEKRQSVAFWCNPISGHATLYWYQQILGQGPKLLIQFQNNGVVDDSQLPKDRFSAERLKGVDSTLKIQPAKLEDSAVYLCASTPNPANPGELFFGEGSRLTVL.

This chain uses TRBV5-4 with TRBJ1-1, with D hard to call. V lost 0 bases, J lost 1 base, and 4 bases lay in between. In germline, CDR1 is SGHNT, CDR2 YYREEE (reference sequence). This CDR3 spans 13 amino acids. DNA for the CDR3: TGTGCCAGCAGCTTGGAAGGGAACACTGAAGCTTTCTTT. Its protein product is CASSLEGNTEAFF.